This T cell receptor (beta chain) was retrieved from a study of cytomegalovirus exposure and HLA in healthy donors. CDR1 is MNHEY and CDR2 is SVGAGI in the germline V gene. V lost 2 bases to trimming and J lost 3 bases; unmatched junction nucleotides: 6. This CDR3 has 16 residues. With regard to this clone: Its specificity is unknown.

Amplification used 60 Vbeta primers and 13 Jbeta primers. Repertoires were generated with immunoSEQ multiplex PCR, while TCRdb's copy carries only in-frame clones and drops some. The data show about 180,000 clones, 70% to 80% seen once. Study conclusions and caveats: Among the most significant clusters, several appeared linked to common viral pathogens in a later analysis. Cytomegalovirus status was reportedly diagnosed by the classifier with high sensitivity and specificity.

The origin of this receptor is a woman aged 25-40 years in good health and CMV-seropositive. Sequencing was performed on PBMCs. The chain employs TRBV6-5 and TRBJ2-5; 10 bases are a match to TRBD2. As DNA, the CDR3 is TGTGCCAGCAGTTACGAGACTAGCGGGTTTGAAGAGACCCAGTACTTC. Translating gives CASSYETSGFEETQYF.